These T cell receptor beta chains were read from a single sample in a study of post-analysis software for immune sequencing data. MiXCR, applied by TCRdb to the PCR reads, yields one record per CDR3 protein. The sample shows around 500,000 distinct CDR3 sequences, roughly 34% of them seen only once. What was sequenced was blood. The receptor set was obtained from a girl younger than 18 with multiple sclerosis. Both conserved end residues are part of each CDR3. D genes are given only for firm matches. Clone size appears in some rows only: once, few, many, or a class for an expanded clone.

cdr3_aa | cdr3_nt | v_call | cdr3_length | d_call | clone_size | j_call
CASRPGTSGGRTYNEQFF | TGTGCCAGCAGACCCGGGACTAGCGGGGGTCGGACCTACAATGAGCAGTTCTTC | TRBV12-3/TRBV12-4 | 18 | TRBD2 | few | TRBJ2-1
CASSTQDEQFF | TGTGCCAGCAGCACCCAAGATGAGCAGTTCTTC | TRBV11-2 | 11 | - | - | TRBJ2-1
CASSHLSGANTGELFF | TGCGCCAGCAGCCATCTTAGCGGGGCCAACACCGGGGAGCTGTTTTTT | TRBV4-1 | 16 | TRBD2 | - | TRBJ2-2
CASTLPGVGGENEQFF | TGTGCCAGCACCCTGCCCGGGGTGGGGGGTGAAAATGAGCAGTTCTTC | TRBV5-8 | 16 | - | - | TRBJ2-1
CSVESFRDHGYTF | TGCAGCGTTGAATCTTTCAGGGATCATGGCTACACCTTC | TRBV29-1 | 13 | - | few | TRBJ1-2
CASSRTLGTDTQYF | TGTGCCAGCAGTCGGACTCTGGGCACAGATACGCAGTATTTT | TRBV14 | 14 | - | few | TRBJ2-3
CAISESNPYEAFF | TGTGCCATCAGTGAGTCGAATCCTTACGAGGCTTTCTTT | TRBV10-3 | 13 | - | - | TRBJ1-1
CATSRRGGADTQYF | TGTGCCACCAGTCGGCGGGGGGGCGCAGATACGCAGTATTTT | TRBV15 | 14 | TRBD2 | - | TRBJ2-3
CASSQDEAENYGYTF | TGCGCCAGCAGCCAAGATGAGGCAGAGAACTATGGCTACACCTTC | TRBV4-1 | 15 | - | few | TRBJ1-2
CASSPEGQTKNYGYTF | TGTGCCAGCAGTCCCGAAGGACAGACGAAGAACTATGGCTACACCTTC | TRBV28 | 16 | - | - | TRBJ1-2
CSASDPFATNEKLFF | TGCAGTGCTTCGGACCCCTTTGCAACTAATGAAAAACTGTTTTTT | TRBV20-1 | 15 | - | few | TRBJ1-4
CSAREPLLPTDTQYF | TGCAGTGCTAGAGAGCCCCTTCTCCCCACAGATACGCAGTATTTT | TRBV20-1 | 15 | - | - | TRBJ2-3
CASSLHEQFF | TGTGCCAGCAGCTTGCATGAGCAGTTCTTC | TRBV12-3/TRBV12-4 | 10 | - | - | TRBJ2-1
CASSTAQNTGELFF | TGCGCCTCATCGACAGCACAGAACACCGGGGAGCTGTTTTTT | TRBV5-1 | 14 | - | - | TRBJ2-2
CASSQYYGYTF | TGTGCCAGCAGCCAGTACTATGGCTACACCTTC | TRBV12-3/TRBV12-4 | 11 | - | few | TRBJ1-2
CASSVVPTGGAGANVLTF | TGTGCCAGCAGCGTTGTTCCTACAGGGGGCGCAGGGGCCAACGTCCTGACTTTC | TRBV4-2 | 18 | TRBD1 | few | TRBJ2-6
CASSFRGGARNEQFF | TGTGCCAGCAGTTTCCGGGGGGGCGCGCGGAATGAGCAGTTCTTC | TRBV12-3/TRBV12-4 | 15 | TRBD2 | few | TRBJ2-1